These T cell receptor beta chains were read from a single sample in a study of post-analysis software for immune sequencing data. A single record per CDR3 protein comes from TCRdb applying MiXCR to the PCR reads. The sample lists around 710,000 distinct CDR3 sequences; about 43% were seen once. Input material: blood. The receptors here all came from a girl aged 5-17 years with multiple sclerosis. Each CDR3 is given with its conserved first and last residue. The D gene is left open where the match is weak. Where a row states a size, it is once, few, many or the class of an expanded clone; other rows omit it.

v_call	d_call	clone_size	j_call	cdr3_aa	cdr3_nt
TRBV29-1	TRBD1	few	TRBJ2-3	CSVADTGADTQYF	TGCAGCGTCGCCGATACAGGGGCAGATACGCAGTATTTT
TRBV7-8	.	once	TRBJ2-2	CASSLGPISRWGGELFF	TGTGCCAGCAGCCTAGGTCCGATATCCCGTTGGGGCGGGGAGCTGTTTTTT
TRBV21-1	.	.	TRBJ2-7	CASTSGVLDRGGNEQYF	TGTGCCAGCACCTCTGGGGTACTGGACAGGGGAGGGAACGAGCAGTACTTC
TRBV12-3/TRBV12-4	.	few	TRBJ1-6	CASSFGRGSPLHF	TGTGCCAGCAGTTTTGGAAGGGGTTCACCCCTCCACTTT
TRBV5-1	.	.	TRBJ1-2	CASSLVGYGYGYTF	TGCGCCAGCAGCTTGGTTGGGTACGGCTATGGCTACACCTTC
TRBV7-9	.	.	TRBJ1-2	CASSLPGSANYGYTF	TGTGCCAGCAGCCTACCCGGGTCCGCTAACTATGGCTACACCTTC
TRBV15	.	few	TRBJ2-7	CATSRQAGGQGTFAPYEQYF	TGTGCCACCAGCAGACAAGCTGGGGGGCAGGGGACATTTGCCCCCTACGAGCAGTACTTC
TRBV20-1	.	few	TRBJ2-1	CSASGPTSNEQFF	TGCAGTGCTTCGGGCCCGACTAGCAATGAGCAGTTCTTC
TRBV12-3/TRBV12-4	TRBD1	few	TRBJ2-7	CASSKDRRYEQYF	TGTGCCAGCAGTAAGGACAGGAGGTACGAGCAGTACTTC
TRBV7-2	TRBD2	.	TRBJ2-1	CASSSALAGEQFF	TGTGCCAGCAGCTCGGCTTTAGCGGGGGAGCAGTTCTTC
TRBV29-1	.	.	TRBJ1-2	CSVDLDGANYGYTF	TGCAGCGTTGATTTGGACGGCGCCAACTATGGCTACACCTTC
TRBV7-9	TRBD1	.	TRBJ2-3	CASSSTRGRKADTQYF	TGTGCCAGCAGCTCAACCAGGGGGCGTAAGGCAGATACGCAGTATTTT
TRBV29-1	.	.	TRBJ2-4	CSVEIGGAREQYF	TGCAGCGTTGAAATAGGGGGGGCTCGAGAGCAGTACTTC
TRBV7-2	TRBD2	.	TRBJ2-3	CASSLDASSGSTDTQYF	TGTGCCAGCAGCTTAGACGCGTCTAGCGGGTCCACAGATACGCAGTATTTT